The source of this TCR beta chain is a study of shared clonotypes between healthy human individuals. Germline-derived CDR1 and CDR2 are MDHEN and SYDVKM. The CDR3 is 14 amino acids. Trimming removed 0 bases from V and 3 bases from J; junction bases left unmatched: 0. Study results and caveats: In general, naive subsets displayed greater estimated richness than memory subsets did.

Original handling: Filtering differed since immunoSEQ provided only junctions, with no quality scores. TCRdb keeps only in-frame clones here, not all; method: immunoSEQ multiplex PCR. The D gene and trimming were derived from the DNA, and the V and J assignments and clone size from that table. The sample consists of about 1 million clones, more than 75% of them appearing once. Concerning this clone: The target antigen is unknown. Other DNA sequences in this specimen translate into the identical CDR3.

A CD45RA-negative memory subset and a CD45RA+ naive subset were separated from the CD4+ cells. This TCR was sampled from a man between 18 and 29 years old in good health. Some clones in this sample may be carry-over from other donors' samples. Sequenced input: memory CD4+ T cells from PBMCs. Subset denoted: CD45RA-negative fraction. The V and J genes are TRBV28 and TRBJ1-1, with 8 positions matching TRBD1. CDR3 DNA: TGTGCCAGCAGTTTATGGACAGGGGACACTGAAGCTTTCTTT. This encodes CASSLWTGDTEAFF.